The rows below give T cell receptor beta chains drawn from one sample of a study of T cell responses to AZD1222 COVID-19 vaccine. TCRdb's copy holds only in-frame clones and misses some; the assay was immunoSEQ multiplex PCR. Here the sample spans 93,000 or so clones, 90% to 95% being singletons. Sequencing was performed on peripheral blood, taken on day 0 of AZD1222 vaccination. The receptors shown here come from an adult in good health. The CDR3 runs from the conserved cysteine through the conserved F or W. The order of the fields is D gene, clone size, J gene, V gene, CDR3 DNA, CDR3 protein. D genes are given only for firm matches. Size is omitted from some rows. Given values are once, few, many or a class for expanded clones.

>.|.|TRBJ1-4|TRBV24-1
TGTGCCACCAGTCAGGGCCCACGATCCACCTCCCAGAACAAACTCCTTGCAACTAATGAAAAACTGTTTTTT
CATSQGPRSTSQNKLLATNEKLFF
>.|.|TRBJ2-1|TRBV28
TGTGCCAGCAGTCCCCCCGGGGTGCCCGGCGCCTACAATGAGCAGTTCTTC
CASSPPGVPGAYNEQFF
>.|.|TRBJ2-2|TRBV3-1/TRBV3-2
TGTGCCTGGGGCACTAGGGGCACCGGGGAGCTGTTTTTT
CAWGTRGTGELFF
>.|.|TRBJ1-2|TRBV6-1
TGTGCCAGCAGTGATCACTATGGCTACACCTTC
CASSDHYGYTF
>TRBD1|.|TRBJ1-2|TRBV7-9
TGTGCCAGCAGCTTAACCGGACAGGGAAGTGGCTACACCTTC
CASSLTGQGSGYTF
>.|.|TRBJ1-5|TRBV19
TGTGCCAGTAGTCCACTCGGGTTCCAGCCCCAGCATTTT
CASSPLGFQPQHF
>.|once|TRBJ1-5|TRBV19
TGTGCCAGTACTGTGGGGAGGAGGCGCAATCAGCCCCAGCATTTT
CASTVGRRRNQPQHF
>.|.|TRBJ2-5|TRBV29-1
TGCAGCGTTGAGACAGGGGCGGGGGGCGAGACCCAGTACTTC
CSVETGAGGETQYF
>TRBD1|.|TRBJ2-3|TRBV5-1
TGCGCCAGCAGCGATCGGACAGGGGGCAGCACAGATACGCAGTATTTT
CASSDRTGGSTDTQYF
>TRBD2|.|TRBJ2-7|TRBV18
TGTGCCAGCTCACCAGGGGCGGGGGTCGAGCAGTACTTC
CASSPGAGVEQYF
>TRBD1|.|TRBJ1-1|TRBV11-2
TGTGCCAGCAGCCCCATGGGACAGGTAAACACTGAAGCTTTCTTT
CASSPMGQVNTEAFF
>.|.|TRBJ2-7|TRBV7-2
TGTGCCAGCAGCCGTACGTGGTACGAGCAGTACTTC
CASSRTWYEQYF
>.|.|TRBJ1-2|TRBV7-8
TGTGCCAGCAGCTTACGCGGTATTGATGGCTACACCTTC
CASSLRGIDGYTF
>.|.|TRBJ2-1|TRBV7-2
TGTGCCAGCAGCTTAGGACTAGCCTACAATGAGCAGTTCTTC
CASSLGLAYNEQFF
>.|.|TRBJ1-4|TRBV28
TGTGCCAGCAGTTTAGGGATTACGATCAAAAAACTGTTTTTT
CASSLGITIKKLFF
>.|.|TRBJ1-5|TRBV7-8
TGTGCCAGCAGCGGCAGGGTTAGTCAGCCCCAGCATTTT
CASSGRVSQPQHF
>.|few|TRBJ1-1|TRBV15
TGTGCCACCAGCAGAGCTCCTCTCGGGGCTGAAGCTTTCTTT
CATSRAPLGAEAFF
>.|.|TRBJ1-4|TRBV15
TGTGCCACCAGCAGAGGTGGGGGATCTAATGAAAAACTGTTTTTT
CATSRGGGSNEKLFF
>.|.|TRBJ1-2|TRBV21-1
TGTGCCAGCAGGACCCTGGGGTTAGGCTATGGCTACACCTTC
CASRTLGLGYGYTF
>TRBD2|.|TRBJ2-7|TRBV5-1
TGCGCCAGCAGCCCTAGCGGGAGGGCCTACGAGCAGTACTTC
CASSPSGRAYEQYF
>TRBD1|.|TRBJ2-7|TRBV6-5
TGTGCCAGCAGTTACTCACAGGGGAGCGAGCAGTACTTC
CASSYSQGSEQYF
>TRBD1|few|TRBJ1-2|TRBV6-1
TGTGCCAGCAGTGAAGAGGCAGGGGGCTATGGCTACACCTTC
CASSEEAGGYGYTF
>TRBD1|.|TRBJ2-7|TRBV5-4
TGTGCCAGCAGCCCGGGACAGGGGGCGTTCTACGAGCAGTACTTC
CASSPGQGAFYEQYF
>.|once|TRBJ1-3|TRBV7-2
TGTGCCAGCAGCTTAAGCAGGGAACCTGGAAACACCATATATTTT
CASSLSREPGNTIYF
>.|.|TRBJ2-7|TRBV9
TGTGCCAGCAGCGCGTACAGCGGCGGGTACGAGCAGTACTTC
CASSAYSGGYEQYF
>TRBD2|.|TRBJ2-7|TRBV15
TGTGCCACCAGCAGAGTTCGGCCTAGCGGGAGGGCCTTGGCCTACGAGCAGTACTTC
CATSRVRPSGRALAYEQYF
>TRBD2|.|TRBJ2-1|TRBV15
TGTGCCACCAGCAGAAGCGGGGGGTTCTACAATGAGCAGTTCTTC
CATSRSGGFYNEQFF
>.|few|TRBJ2-7|TRBV9
TGTGCCAGCAGCGTAGCTAGTACTTCCAACGAGCAGTACTTC
CASSVASTSNEQYF
>TRBD1|.|TRBJ2-7|TRBV3-1/TRBV3-2
TGTGCCAGCAGCCAAGGGACAGGGGTACCCTACGAGCAGTACTTC
CASSQGTGVPYEQYF
>.|.|TRBJ2-5|TRBV7-3
TGTGCCAGCAGCGAATGGCAGGGGGGGACCCAGTACTTC
CASSEWQGGTQYF
>TRBD1|.|TRBJ2-7|TRBV5-1
TGCGCCAGCAGCTTGGCAATGGGACAGGGTTCCGAGCAGTACTTC
CASSLAMGQGSEQYF
>TRBD1|.|TRBJ2-1|TRBV3-1/TRBV3-2
TGTGCCAGCAGCCACCTCGGGACAGGCATCTACAATGAGCAGTTCTTC
CASSHLGTGIYNEQFF
>.|.|TRBJ1-1|TRBV28
TGTGCCAGCAGTTTGAATGGATTTATGAACACTGAAGCTTTCTTT
CASSLNGFMNTEAFF
>.|.|TRBJ2-3|TRBV7-9
TGTGCCAGCAGCTTGGATTGGAGCGTGCCTAACACAGATACGCAGTATTTT
CASSLDWSVPNTDTQYF
>TRBD1|.|TRBJ1-5|TRBV24-1
TGTGCCACCAGTGATCCCAGCGACAGGGTTCAGCCCCAGCATTTT
CATSDPSDRVQPQHF
>.|.|TRBJ2-2|TRBV29-1
TGCAGCGTTGAGGGCTTAATCGGGGAGCTGTTTTTT
CSVEGLIGELFF
>.|.|TRBJ2-5|TRBV7-9
TGTGCCAGCAGCTTACCTCGACAGACCCAGTACTTC
CASSLPRQTQYF
>TRBD1|.|TRBJ1-2|TRBV11-2
TGTGCCAGCAGCTCGCAGGGGGCAGTTGGCTACACCTTC
CASSSQGAVGYTF
>.|.|TRBJ1-4|TRBV18
TGTGCCAGCTCACCCAGCCACACTCGGACTTCAACTAATGAAAAACTGTTTTTT
CASSPSHTRTSTNEKLFF